A single sample gave rise to the 3 T cell receptor beta chains below, sequenced in a study of HIV-infected children after antiretroviral therapy interruption. Treatment here: PENTA 11 planned treatment interruption arm or continuous ART arm. The TCR library was built from RNA with a 3' RACE protocol and unique molecular identifiers. TCRdb reprocessed the 3' RACE reads with MiXCR, giving one entry per CDR3 protein. This sample has 45,000 to 50,000 distinct CDR3 sequences, with approximately 4.3% found just once. Sequenced here: CD45RA+ CD4+ T cells from PBMCs, pooled from several time points, sampled from a donor given antiretroviral therapy, either interrupted or continuous. Stated subset: naive CD4+ CD45RA+ CD45RO- T cells. Source of these receptors: a pool of human donors with HIV.

This clonotype occurred many times. The rearrangement uses TRBV29-1 and TRBJ1-1; D may be TRBD1 (5 bases). The CDR3 has 14 amino acids. V was cut by 8 bases and J by 1 base, with 17 bases left in between. Germline CDR1 reads SQVTM; CDR2 reads ANQGSEA. CDR3 region: CSYLRDPWNTEAFF. The CDR3 coding sequence is TGCAGCTACCTGCGGGACCCCTGGAACACTGAAGCTTTCTTT.

This clonotype was picked up many times. The chain uses TRBV7-2 and TRBJ2-1; 10 bases fit TRBD2. This CDR3 has 16 amino acids. The junction had 9 bases not matched to a gene; V was cut back by 5 bases and J by 5 bases. Germline-derived CDR1 and CDR2 are SGHTA and FQGNSA. The DNA of the CDR3 is TGTGCCAGCAGCGCATTTACTAGCGGGGACCACAATGAGCAGTTCTTC. Translating gives CASSAFTSGDHNEQFF.

This clonotype was detected ten times or more. The chain recombines TRBV23-1 with TRBJ1-2, with D unresolved. TRBV23-1 is an ORF, with its function uncertain. The CDR3 length is 13 residues. Trimming stripped 0 bases from V and 4 bases from J, with 6 bases between. CDR3 amino acids: CASSQSNLYGYTF. For the CDR3, the DNA is TGCGCCAGCAGTCAATCGAATCTCTATGGCTACACCTTC.